One T cell receptor beta chain is described in this entry. The CDR3 covers 15 residues. With 1 base removed from V and 7 bases from J, the gap between germline ends came to 17 bases. CDR1 and CDR2 from the germline V gene are GTSNPN and SVGIG (reference sequence). At deep level, the assay was performed. Sorted subsets were amplified in replicate PCRs using around 0.2 ug DNA, roughly 30,000 T cell genomes. Study processing details: Filtering differed, since immunoSEQ gave only junction sequences and no quality scores. Here immunoSEQ multiplex PCR was the method, and the copy in TCRdb shows in-frame clones only, minus some. V and J calls and clone size are copied from that table; D and trimming were computed from the DNA. The table lists more than 2,000,000 clones, about 92% of them singletons. This sample was taken from a study of shared clonotypes between healthy human individuals.

V is TRBV30 and J is TRBJ2-1, with no clear D. The sequenced sample consisted of naive CD4+ T cells sorted from blood. Described subset: CD45RA+ positively selected. The receptor was isolated from a man between 18 and 35 years old in good health. Written as DNA, the CDR3 is TGTGCCTGGAGTGGTGGGCTGTCTGTATTAAATGAGCAGTTCTTC. Translated, it gives CAWSGGLSVLNEQFF. The full variable domain, in which reference TRBV30 and TRBJ2-1 provide the parts outside the CDR3, is SQTIHQWPATLVQPVGSPLSLECTVEGTSNPNLYWYRQAAGRGLQLLFYSVGIGQISSEVPQNLSASRPQDRQFILSSKKLLLSDSGFYLCAWSGGLSVLNEQFFGPGTRLTVL.